This entry concerns a single TCR beta chain. This specimen comes from a study of blood T cell repertoires in COVID-19. Study information: Italy, Spain and the United States were the sources of the convalescent and acute COVID-19 samples. T cells, B-cell-depleted T cells, or PBMCs provided the cDNA or gDNA that served as material.

Germline V lookup: CDR1 ENHRY, CDR2 SYGVKD. This CDR3 spans 14 amino acids. V was clipped by 0 bases and J by 6 bases; unmatched bases: 0. Participants reported their clinical history, and cohort assignment relied on those reports. Sequencing used immunoSEQ multiplex PCR; TCRdb keeps in-frame clones, though not all of them. The sample has 450,000 to 500,000 clones; around 85% are singletons. This TCR came from a woman in her fifties or sixties who had recovered from COVID-19. V gene TRBV10-3 combines with J gene TRBJ1-2; 11 nucleotides agree with TRBD1. What was sequenced was PBMCs or T cells enriched from blood (not recorded which). The CDR3, as DNA: TGTGCCATCAGTGAGTCGGGACAGGGGGATGGCTACACCTTC. Translated: CAISESGQGDGYTF.